The text below deals with one T cell receptor beta chain. The data were produced by immunoSEQ multiplex PCR, yet TCRdb's version contains in-frame clones alone and is incomplete. The table records about 250,000 clones, roughly 80% of them present only once. The data belong to a study of blood T cell repertoires in COVID-19. Study details: Some COVID-19 samples were acute and others convalescent; all came from the United States, Italy and Spain. PBMCs, B-cell-depleted T cells, or T cells provided the cDNA or gDNA that made up the material.

V lost 1 base, J lost 9 bases, and 19 bases lay in between. The CDR3 length is 15 residues. The V gene's germline CDR1 is LGHNA and CDR2 YNFKEQ. The sample taken for sequencing was peripheral blood. The clonotype was recovered from an elderly man with acute or convalescent COVID-19. The chain links TRBV4-2 to TRBJ2-7; D possibly corresponds to TRBD1 (6 bases). As DNA, the CDR3 is TGTGCCAGCAGCCAAGGATGGGCCAGGGGAATTTCGCAGTACTTC. Protein: CASSQGWARGISQYF.